This T cell receptor beta chain was found in a study of blood T cell repertoires in COVID-19 (TCRdb year 2020). Concerning the study at large: Samples from collaborators originated in the United States, Italy and Spain and spanned both the acute and convalescent phases of COVID-19. The material from the prospective study consisted of cDNA or gDNA derived from T cells, B-cell-depleted T cells, or PBMCs. Where HLA class I and class II types were available, the types were taken from metadata supplied by the sample provider, not from assay-based typing. Nearly every sample came with metadata listing a de-identified subject ID, COVID-19 status, age in years and sex. The repertoires were released in a freely available public database intended as a resource for research on the immune response to SARS-CoV-2. Samples were obtained from the ongoing ImmuneRACE study (first 160 participants) and from approximately 1,200 subjects provided by 6 global collaborators. Deeply sampled blood TCRbeta repertoires from subjects exposed to, actively infected with, or recovered from COVID-19 were included in the dataset.

The paper's findings and limits, for the study overall: Clinical and demographic metadata were provided uncurated, with the amount varying by source and participant.

In the prospective study, participants were roughly 18 to 90 years old, resided in about two dozen geographic areas of the United States, and were enrolled through a virtual design. To assign participants to cohorts, the prospective study relied on clinical history that participants themselves reported in a screening survey and a study questionnaire. Recovered participants in ImmuneRACE Cohort 3 were defined as having two consecutive negative NP/OP PCR tests, clearance from a healthcare professional, or resolution of symptoms. Mobile phlebotomists in the prospective study collected whole blood, serum and a nasopharyngeal or oropharyngeal swab from every participant. Prospective study participants could optionally give additional blood draws and questionnaires over a 2-month period. Blood samples from the prospective study were shipped frozen or at room temperature prior to DNA extraction. The immunoSEQ Assay, a bias-controlled multiplex PCR, was used to amplify TCRbeta CDR3 regions from genomic DNA. The study's own analysis went as follows. The number of nucleated cells in each sample was estimated from the amplification of reference gene primers within the assay. Sequence reads were collapsed and filtered to measure the absolute abundance of every unique TCRbeta CDR3 rearrangement. Productive Simpson clonality was computed per sample as the square root of Simpson's diversity index over productive rearrangements. TCRdb's version of the immuneACCESS table is confined to in-frame rearrangements and falls short of the full clone set. An unresolved V gene accounts for under half of the shortfall where checked; the remainder is of unknown origin. V, J and clone size were drawn from that table, and D and trimming were deduced from the DNA. Present in this sample are around 310,000 clones, 89% of which were seen just once. The leading ten clones occupy around 9.5% of the sample.

As concerns this clone: It lacks a known antigen. No base-level quality is on record; no much larger clone is a single base apart.

Measured from the cysteine to the phenylalanine, the CDR3 is 15 residues long. Just CDR3 DNA is preserved here, 45 bases in frame from base 1. V is reduced by 6 bases and J by 6 bases, leaving a spacing of 20 bases between them. Looking up the germline V gene yields CDR1 KGHSH and CDR2 LQKENI. This sequence uses TRBV18 and TRBJ1-2; too little of a D gene remains to name it. This TCR was recovered from a woman aged 35 to 49 who had recovered from COVID-19. Sequenced: PBMCs or T cells enriched from blood (not recorded which). The CDR3 protein is CASSQGVEGLDGYTF. The bases read TGTGCCAGCTCGCAAGGCGTCGAGGGCCTGGATGGCTACACCTTC.